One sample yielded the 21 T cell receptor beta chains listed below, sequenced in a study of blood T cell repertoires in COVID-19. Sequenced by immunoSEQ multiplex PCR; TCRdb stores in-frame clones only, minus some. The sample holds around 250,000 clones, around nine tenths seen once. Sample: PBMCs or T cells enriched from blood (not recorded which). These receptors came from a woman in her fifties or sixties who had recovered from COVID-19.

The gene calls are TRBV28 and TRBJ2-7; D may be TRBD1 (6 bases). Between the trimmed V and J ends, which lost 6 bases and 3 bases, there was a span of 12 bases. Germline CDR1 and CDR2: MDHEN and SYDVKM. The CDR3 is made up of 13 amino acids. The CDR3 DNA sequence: TGTGCCAGCAGCTCACAGGGCTACTACGAGCAGTACTTC. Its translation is CASSSQGYYEQYF.

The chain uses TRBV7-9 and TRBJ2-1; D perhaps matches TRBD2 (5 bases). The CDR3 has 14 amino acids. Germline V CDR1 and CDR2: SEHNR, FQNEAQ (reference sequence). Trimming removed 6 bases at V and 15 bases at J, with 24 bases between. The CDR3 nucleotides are TGTGCCAGCAGTGCAACGAGCGGCGACACCTCCACGTTCTTC. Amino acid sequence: CASSATSGDTSTFF.

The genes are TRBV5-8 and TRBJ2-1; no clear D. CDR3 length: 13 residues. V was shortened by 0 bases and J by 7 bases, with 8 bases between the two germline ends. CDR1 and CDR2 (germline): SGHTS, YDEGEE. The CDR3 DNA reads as TGTGCCAGCAGCTTGGACAGATATAATGAGCAGTTCTTC. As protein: CASSLDRYNEQFF.

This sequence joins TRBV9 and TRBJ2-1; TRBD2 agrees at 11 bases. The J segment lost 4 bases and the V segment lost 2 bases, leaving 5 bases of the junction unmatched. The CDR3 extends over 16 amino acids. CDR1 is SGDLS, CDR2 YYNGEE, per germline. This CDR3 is CASSVSGLAGYNEQFF. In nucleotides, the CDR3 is TGTGCCAGCAGCGTCTCAGGACTAGCGGGTTACAATGAGCAGTTCTTC.

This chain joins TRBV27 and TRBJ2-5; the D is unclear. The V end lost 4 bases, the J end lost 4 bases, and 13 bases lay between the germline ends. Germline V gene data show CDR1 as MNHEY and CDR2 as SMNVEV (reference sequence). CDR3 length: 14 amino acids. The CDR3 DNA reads TGTGCCAGCAGTTCCTCGAGATTATTAGAGACCCAGTACTTC. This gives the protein CASSSSRLLETQYF.

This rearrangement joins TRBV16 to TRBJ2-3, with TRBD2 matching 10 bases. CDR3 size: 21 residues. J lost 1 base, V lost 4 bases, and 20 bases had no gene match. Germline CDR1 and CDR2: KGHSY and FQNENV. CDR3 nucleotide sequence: TGTGCCAGCAGCCTCCCCCGGGGGGGGCCGGGACTAGCGATACGCACAGATACGCAGTATTTT. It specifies CASSLPRGGPGLAIRTDTQYF.

The CDR3 spells CASSPYAPQRGHNSPLHF. The CDR3 coding sequence is TGCGCCAGCAGTCCATACGCGCCACAAAGGGGGCATAATTCACCCCTCCACTTT. The rearrangement joins TRBV23-1 to TRBJ1-6, with 7 bases identical to TRBD1. TRBV23-1 belongs to the ORF category, with a function that is uncertain. Trimming removed 4 bases from V and 5 bases from J; junction bases left unmatched: 14. The CDR3 spans 18 residues.

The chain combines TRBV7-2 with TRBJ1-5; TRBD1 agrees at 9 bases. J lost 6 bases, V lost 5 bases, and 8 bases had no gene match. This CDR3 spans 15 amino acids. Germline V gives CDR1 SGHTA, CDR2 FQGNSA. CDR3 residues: CASSRDRDMGQPQHF. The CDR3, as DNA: TGTGCCAGCAGCCGGGACAGGGATATGGGTCAGCCCCAGCATTTT.

The CDR3 sequence: CASERQNYGYTF. The CDR3 DNA follows: TGTGCCAGTGAGAGACAGAACTATGGCTACACCTTC. The rearrangement links TRBV19 to TRBJ1-2; TRBD1 might be the D (5 bases). The CDR3 consists of 12 residues. Germline V gene data show CDR1 as LNHDA and CDR2 as SQIVND (reference sequence). Trimming removed 8 bases at V and 2 bases at J, with 9 bases between.

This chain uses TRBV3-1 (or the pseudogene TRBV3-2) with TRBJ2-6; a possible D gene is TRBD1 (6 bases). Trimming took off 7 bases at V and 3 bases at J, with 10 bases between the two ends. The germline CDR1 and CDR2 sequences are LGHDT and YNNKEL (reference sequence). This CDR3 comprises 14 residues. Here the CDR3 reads CASTPGVGANVLTF. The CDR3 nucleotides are TGTGCCAGCACCCCAGGGGTTGGGGCCAACGTCCTGACTTTC.

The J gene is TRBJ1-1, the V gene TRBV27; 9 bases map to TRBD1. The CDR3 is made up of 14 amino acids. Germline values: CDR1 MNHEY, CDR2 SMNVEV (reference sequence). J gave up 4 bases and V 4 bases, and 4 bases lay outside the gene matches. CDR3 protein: CASSSRTGVTEAFF. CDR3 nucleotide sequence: TGTGCCAGCAGTTCCCGGACAGGGGTCACTGAAGCTTTCTTT.

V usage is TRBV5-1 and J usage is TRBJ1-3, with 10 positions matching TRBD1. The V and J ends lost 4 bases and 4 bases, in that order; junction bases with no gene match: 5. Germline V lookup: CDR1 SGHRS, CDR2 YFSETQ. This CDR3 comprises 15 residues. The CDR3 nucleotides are TGCGCCAGCAGCGGGGGACAGGGGTCGGGAAACACCATATATTTT. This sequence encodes CASSGGQGSGNTIYF.

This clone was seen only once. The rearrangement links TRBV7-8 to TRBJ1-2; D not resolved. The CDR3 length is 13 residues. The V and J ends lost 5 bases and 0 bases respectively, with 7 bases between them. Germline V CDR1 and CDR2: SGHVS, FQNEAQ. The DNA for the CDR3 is TGTGCCAGCAGCCCTACAGCTAACTATGGCTACACCTTC. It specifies CASSPTANYGYTF.

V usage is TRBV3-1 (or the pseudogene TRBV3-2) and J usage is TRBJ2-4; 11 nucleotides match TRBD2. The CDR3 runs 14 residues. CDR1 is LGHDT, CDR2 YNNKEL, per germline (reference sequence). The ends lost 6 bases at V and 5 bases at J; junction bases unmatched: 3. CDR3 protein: CASRLAGGENIQYF. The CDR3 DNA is TGTGCCAGCAGGCTAGCGGGAGGTGAAAACATTCAGTACTTC.

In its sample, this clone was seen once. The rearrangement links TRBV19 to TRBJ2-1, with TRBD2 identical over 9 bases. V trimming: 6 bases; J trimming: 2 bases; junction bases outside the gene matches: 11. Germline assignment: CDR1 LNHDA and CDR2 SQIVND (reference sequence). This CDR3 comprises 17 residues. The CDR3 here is CASSQSSGLAPYNEQFF. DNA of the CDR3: TGTGCCAGTAGCCAAAGTTCGGGACTAGCCCCCTACAATGAGCAGTTCTTC.

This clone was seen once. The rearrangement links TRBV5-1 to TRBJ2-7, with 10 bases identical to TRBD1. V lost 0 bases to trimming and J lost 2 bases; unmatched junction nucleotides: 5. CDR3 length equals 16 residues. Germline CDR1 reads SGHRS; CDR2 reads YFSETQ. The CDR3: CASSLDGQGGTYEQYF. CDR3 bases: TGCGCCAGCAGCTTGGATGGACAGGGGGGTACCTACGAGCAGTACTTC.

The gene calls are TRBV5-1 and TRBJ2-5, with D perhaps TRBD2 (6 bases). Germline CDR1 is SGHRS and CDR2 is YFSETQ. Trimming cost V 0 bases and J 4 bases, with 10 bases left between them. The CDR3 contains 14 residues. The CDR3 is CASSLATRVETQYF. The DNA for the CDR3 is TGCGCCAGCAGCTTGGCGACTAGGGTAGAGACCCAGTACTTC.

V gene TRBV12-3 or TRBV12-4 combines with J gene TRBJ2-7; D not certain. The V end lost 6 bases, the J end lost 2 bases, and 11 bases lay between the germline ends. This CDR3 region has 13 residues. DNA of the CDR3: TGTGCCAGCAGCCCTACAGTAACCTACGAGCAGTACTTC. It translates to CASSPTVTYEQYF.

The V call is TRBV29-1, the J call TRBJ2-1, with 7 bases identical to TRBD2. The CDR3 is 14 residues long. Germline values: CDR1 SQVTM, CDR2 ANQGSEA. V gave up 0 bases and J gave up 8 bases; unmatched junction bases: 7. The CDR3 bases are TGCAGCGTTGAAGAGGCTAGCGGCGGCGATGAGCAGTTCTTC. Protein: CSVEEASGGDEQFF.

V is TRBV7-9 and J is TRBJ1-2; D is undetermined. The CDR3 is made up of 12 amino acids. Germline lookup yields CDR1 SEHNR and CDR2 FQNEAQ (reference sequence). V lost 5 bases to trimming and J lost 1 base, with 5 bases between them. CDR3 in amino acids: CASSAVNYGYTF. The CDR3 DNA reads TGTGCCAGCAGCGCGGTTAACTATGGCTACACCTTC.

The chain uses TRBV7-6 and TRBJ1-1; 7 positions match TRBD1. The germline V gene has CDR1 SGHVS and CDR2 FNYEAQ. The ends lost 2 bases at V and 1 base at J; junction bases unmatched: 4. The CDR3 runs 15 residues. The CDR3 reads CASSLLDRTNTEAFF. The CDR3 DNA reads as TGTGCCAGCAGCTTACTGGACAGGACGAACACTGAAGCTTTCTTT.